The 18 T cell receptor beta chains presented below share a single source sample, sequenced in a study of blood T cell repertoires in COVID-19. The assay was immunoSEQ multiplex PCR, and TCRdb's table has in-frame clones only and misses some. The table records 200,000 or so clones, 85% to 90% of them present only once. The specimen sequenced was PBMCs or T cells enriched from blood (not recorded which). These TCRs come from a woman between 18 and 29 years old in a cohort exposed to, infected with or recovered from COVID-19 (not recorded which).

This sequence joins TRBV18 and TRBJ2-7; 8 positions match TRBD2. There are 13 residues in the CDR3. Germline V lookup: CDR1 KGHSH, CDR2 LQKENI. V lost 4 bases and J lost 6; bases outside the gene matches: 5. The chain's CDR3 is CASSQSGSGEQYF. The CDR3 DNA reads TGTGCCAGCTCACAAAGCGGGAGTGGCGAGCAGTACTTC.

The rearrangement links TRBV20-1 to TRBJ2-3; D gene uncertain. The V end lost 6 bases, the J end lost 9 bases, and 13 bases lay between the germline ends. This CDR3 region has 11 residues. Germline CDR1 DFQATT, CDR2 SNEGSKA (reference sequence). The DNA of the CDR3 is TGCAGTGCGACAAAGGCCGACACGCAGTATTTT. Encoded protein: CSATKADTQYF.

The genes are TRBV5-1 and TRBJ1-6; the D is unclear. The V and J ends lost 4 bases and 5 bases respectively, with 13 bases between them. The length of the CDR3 is 15 residues. Germline V gene data show CDR1 as SGHRS and CDR2 as YFSETQ. Here the CDR3 reads CASSPETADNSPLHF. In nucleotides, the CDR3 is TGCGCCAGCAGCCCCGAGACTGCTGATAATTCACCCCTCCACTTT. The entire variable domain, with the rest obtained from reference TRBV5-1 and TRBJ1-6, is as follows: KAGVTQTPRYLIKTRGQQVTLSCSPISGHRSVSWYQQTPGQGLQFLFEYFSETQRNKGNFPGRFSGRQFSNSRSEMNVSTLELGDSALYLCASSPETADNSPLHFGNGTRLTVT.

The CDR3 DNA sequence: TGCGCCAGCAGCTTGGAACTAGCAGACACCGGGGAGCTGTTTTTT. Translated: CASSLELADTGELFF. This chain uses TRBV5-1 with TRBJ2-2; D possibly corresponds to TRBD2 (6 bases). Germline V gene lookup returns CDR1 SGHRS and CDR2 YFSETQ. The CDR3 length is 15 residues. The V end was cut by 0 bases, the J end by 3 bases, with 9 bases between.

The rearrangement uses TRBV7-8 and TRBJ1-1; TRBD1 matches at 9 bases. After removal of 5 bases from V and 6 bases from J, the junction contained 4 bases not matched to a gene. The CDR3 extends over 13 amino acids. The germline V gene encodes CDR1 SGHVS and CDR2 FQNEAQ. The CDR3 is CASSIRQGAEAFF. The CDR3 DNA is TGTGCCAGCAGCATTAGACAGGGGGCTGAAGCTTTCTTT.

This clone was recorded once. J is TRBJ1-4 and V is TRBV29-1, with TRBD1 matching 7 bases. This CDR3 is built from 13 residues. CDR1 and CDR2 from the germline V gene are SQVTM and ANQGSEA. V trimming: 4 bases; J trimming: 7 bases; junction bases outside the gene matches: 6. CDR3 region: CSVAEGAGEKLFF. CDR3 nucleotides: TGCAGCGTTGCCGAGGGGGCTGGTGAAAAACTGTTTTTT.

This sequence joins TRBV7-9 and TRBJ1-2, with D tentatively TRBD1 (5 bases). The CDR3 is 13 residues long. In germline, CDR1 is SEHNR, CDR2 FQNEAQ (reference sequence). V dropped 5 bases and J dropped 4 bases, with 11 bases sitting between them. The CDR3 region is CASSTDDSYGYTF. The CDR3 DNA is TGTGCCAGCAGCACAGACGACAGCTATGGCTACACCTTC.

The V call is TRBV5-1, the J call TRBJ1-1; 8 positions agree with TRBD1. Germline trimming cut 2 bases from V and 4 bases from J; bases unmatched to any gene: 7. This CDR3 has 15 amino acids. Germline-derived CDR1 and CDR2 are SGHRS and YFSETQ. DNA for the CDR3: TGCGCCAGCAGCTTCTCAGGGGGCGCAGTCACTGAAGCTTTCTTT. Protein: CASSFSGGAVTEAFF.

V usage is TRBV9 and J usage is TRBJ1-1, with D possibly TRBD1 on 5 matching bases. The ends were cut back, 4 bases at V and 8 bases at J, with 15 bases in the middle. Germline-derived CDR1 and CDR2 are SGDLS and YYNGEE. The CDR3 is 13 residues long. CDR3 DNA: TGTGCCAGCAGCTCCCCGGACAAGTTAGAAGCTTTCTTT. Translating it yields CASSSPDKLEAFF. Combining the CDR3 with reference TRBV9 and TRBJ1-1 gives the whole variable domain DSGVTQTPKHLITATGQRVTLRCSPRSGDLSVYWYQQSLDQGLQFLIQYYNGEERAKGNILERFSAQQFPDLHSELNLSSLELGDSALYFCASSSPDKLEAFFGQGTRLTVV.

V is TRBV7-8 and J is TRBJ1-1; D is possibly TRBD1 (5 bases). This CDR3 contains 13 residues. V gave up 5 bases and J gave up 1 base, with 8 bases separating them. Germline assignment: CDR1 SGHVS and CDR2 FQNEAQ. The CDR3 coding sequence is TGTGCCAGCAGCCTGACAGAGAACACTGAAGCTTTCTTT. This gives the protein CASSLTENTEAFF.

The gene calls are TRBV5-1 and TRBJ2-7; 7 positions match TRBD1. V lost 4 bases and J lost 3; bases outside the gene matches: 7. There are 14 residues in the CDR3. Germline loops: CDR1 SGHRS, CDR2 YFSETQ. Written as DNA, the CDR3 is TGCGCCAGCAGCCCGACGGGACAGAACTACGAGCAGTACTTC. The encoded protein is CASSPTGQNYEQYF.

The chain carries TRBV9 and TRBJ2-1; 7 nucleotides line up with TRBD2. V shed 0 bases, J shed 2 bases, and the junction held 11 bases outside the gene matches. The germline gives CDR1 SGDLS, CDR2 YYNGEE. This CDR3 is 18 amino acids long. DNA of the CDR3: TGTGCCAGCAGCGTAGGTGCGGCACTAGCGCCTACCTACAATGAGCAGTTCTTC. It translates to CASSVGAALAPTYNEQFF. The full variable domain, in which reference TRBV9 and TRBJ2-1 provide the parts outside the CDR3, is DSGVTQTPKHLITATGQRVTLRCSPRSGDLSVYWYQQSLDQGLQFLIQYYNGEERAKGNILERFSAQQFPDLHSELNLSSLELGDSALYFCASSVGAALAPTYNEQFFGPGTRLTVL.

The V call is TRBV11-2, the J call TRBJ1-6; D remains unclear. This CDR3 region has 15 residues. Germline V gene data show CDR1 as SGHAT and CDR2 as FQNNGV. Trimming removed 2 bases from V and 0 bases from J, with 5 bases in between. The CDR3 nucleotides are TGTGCCAGCAGCTTATTAATCTCCTATAATTCACCCCTCCACTTT. This codes for CASSLLISYNSPLHF.

The chain couples TRBV7-2 to TRBJ2-1; tentatively, D is TRBD1 (5 bases). The CDR3 loop spans 15 amino acids. With 6 bases removed from V and 4 bases from J, the gap between germline ends came to 16 bases. Germline CDR1 reads SGHTA; CDR2 reads FQGNSA. The CDR3 bases are TGTGCCAGCAGTGGGGTAGCAGGGCTATACAATGAGCAGTTCTTC. Encoded protein: CASSGVAGLYNEQFF.

This chain links TRBV6-4 with TRBJ1-6; D remains ambiguous. The CDR3 runs 13 residues. Trimming cost V 0 bases and J 11 bases, with 8 bases left between them. The germline gives CDR1 MRHNA, CDR2 SNTAGT. CDR3 sequence reads: CASSDSSLTPLHF. As DNA, the CDR3 is TGTGCCAGCAGTGACTCGAGCTTGACACCCCTCCACTTT.

The chain links TRBV7-2 to TRBJ1-6; D might be TRBD1 (5 bases). This CDR3 has 15 residues. Trimming left V 5 bases short and J 7 bases short, with 15 bases between. The germline V gene has CDR1 SGHTA and CDR2 FQGNSA. CDR3 sequence: CASSPWGRENSPLHF. DNA for the CDR3: TGTGCCAGCAGCCCCTGGGGGAGGGAAAATTCACCCCTCCACTTT.

The V and J genes are TRBV27 and TRBJ2-1; D may be TRBD1 (5 bases). Trimming stripped 5 bases from V and 6 bases from J, with 17 bases between. CDR3 length: 15 residues. Germline CDR1 is MNHEY and CDR2 is SMNVEV (reference sequence). CDR3 residues: CASSPTREVGNEQFF. CDR3 in DNA: TGTGCCAGCAGTCCCACCAGGGAAGTGGGCAATGAGCAGTTCTTC.

V is TRBV6-2 or TRBV6-3 and J is TRBJ2-4; D possibly corresponds to TRBD1 (6 bases). Trimming took 0 bases from V and 3 from J, leaving 15 bases between them. Germline CDR1 and CDR2: MNHEY and SVGEGT. This CDR3 comprises 17 residues. For the CDR3, the DNA is TGTGCCAGCAGTTACTCGACTCCAGGGGATGGCAAAAACATTCAGTACTTC. It encodes CASSYSTPGDGKNIQYF.